The rows below give T cell receptor beta chains drawn from one sample of a study of cytomegalovirus exposure and HLA in healthy donors. Libraries were prepared by immunoSEQ multiplex PCR; TCRdb keeps only in-frame clonotypes and omits some of them. The sample includes roughly 130,000 clones, around 9% of them seen just once. The sample was PBMCs. Every receptor here comes from a man aged 35-49 years in good health and CMV-seronegative. CDR3s include the opening cysteine and the closing phenylalanine or tryptophan. The D gene is left open where the match is weak.

V	D	CDR3
TRBV7-2	NA	CASSLVWGLGVETQYF
TRBV5-1	NA	CASSLAETYYGYTF
TRBV19	NA	CASSPGQSNTEAFF
TRBV7-2	NA	CASSLSGTGTYNEQFF
TRBV27	NA	CASSLAARHNEQFF
TRBV6-6	NA	CASTAGGEDNYGYTF
TRBV2	TRBD1	CASSAITGVSGNTIYF
TRBV28	NA	CASSLYGSPAYEQYF
TRBV6-5	TRBD1	CASSLRTGDYGYTF
TRBV5-6	NA	CASSFRPGSYEQYF
TRBV2	TRBD1	CASSGWDRAQDTQYF
TRBV10-1	TRBD1	CASSESPGQGIVGTGEQFF
TRBV7-2	NA	CASSLFHGNTEAFF
TRBV25-1	NA	CAIGGENRDQPQHF
TRBV11-2	NA	CASSFRGARMNTEAFF
TRBV6-4	NA	CASSVEGGNTEAFF
TRBV19	NA	CASTWTIYSNQPQHF
TRBV7-9	TRBD1	CASSPTGGQDDEQYF
TRBV7-2	NA	CASSATPPSSYNEQFF
TRBV29-1	NA	CSVDQGWIAEAFF
TRBV7-9	NA	CASSPGLDYEQYF
TRBV27	TRBD2	CASSLSTSGETQYF
TRBV5-1	TRBD1	CASSLEQGSYNEQFF
TRBV5-6	NA	CASSSKGVGDEKLFF
TRBV5-1	TRBD1	CASSSRTGGGEQFF
TRBV5-6	NA	CASSLGLNTGELFF
TRBV7-2	TRBD2	CASSLVAGGLGTDTQYF
TRBV7-7	NA	CASSLGVTEEETQYF
TRBV6-5	NA	CASSYSMGHEQYF
TRBV10-2	TRBD1	CASSMRGPSYEQYF
TRBV6-5	NA	CASRDRNYEQYF
TRBV19	TRBD2	CASSPPTSGGVHEQFF
TRBV4-2	TRBD1	CASSQDAQGAENTEAFF
TRBV7-9	NA	CASSLGGRGTYEQYF
TRBV6-5	NA	CASGKGGQPQHF
TRBV10-3	NA	CAISVDSFVTEAFF